A single sample is the source of the 8 T cell receptor beta chains below, sequenced in a study of cytomegalovirus exposure and HLA in healthy donors. 60 Vbeta and 13 Jbeta primers were used in PCR. TCRdb's copy holds only in-frame clones and misses some; the assay was immunoSEQ multiplex PCR. This sample's clone table lists around 140,000 clones. The specimen was PBMCs. The receptors come from a woman aged 18-29 years in good health and CMV-seronegative.

This rearrangement joins TRBV5-4 to TRBJ2-6; 7 nucleotides align to TRBD2. The V and J ends lost 6 bases and 2 bases, in that order; junction bases with no gene match: 5. Germline V gene data show CDR1 as SGHNT and CDR2 as YYREEE (reference sequence). The CDR3 extends over 15 amino acids. CDR3 coding DNA: TGTGCCAGCAACTGGGAGGGCACTGGGGCCAACGTCCTGACTTTC. Translation: CASNWEGTGANVLTF.

V gene TRBV10-2 combines with J gene TRBJ2-1; 10 positions match TRBD2. Losses at the gene ends were 9 bases for V and 4 bases for J; bases not matched to a gene: 3. The CDR3 is 13 residues long. In germline, CDR1 is WSHSY, CDR2 SAAADI. The CDR3 DNA sequence: TGCGCCAGTAGACTAGCGGGTTACAATGAGCAGTTCTTC. Residues: CASRLAGYNEQFF.

V is TRBV7-2 and J is TRBJ1-1, with a weak D call TRBD1 (6 bases). The CDR3 length is 17 residues. Germline values: CDR1 SGHTA, CDR2 FQGNSA. Trimming shortened V by 1 base and J by 11 bases, and 26 bases separated the two germline ends. CDR3 sequence reads: CASSLVSGETYTTMAFF. DNA of the CDR3: TGTGCCAGCAGCTTAGTCTCAGGGGAAACATACACGACTATGGCTTTCTTT. Full variable domain (missing parts from reference TRBV7-2 and TRBJ1-1): GAGVSQSPSNKVTEKGKDVELRCDPISGHTALYWYRQSLGQGLEFLIYFQGNSAPDKSGLPSDRFSAERTGGSVSTLTIQRTQQEDSAVYLCASSLVSGETYTTMAFFGQGTRLTVV.

The rearrangement uses TRBV28 and TRBJ2-3, with 11 bases lining up with TRBD2. The V gene's germline CDR1 is MDHEN and CDR2 SYDVKM. This CDR3 spans 15 amino acids. V lost 7 bases, J lost 4 bases, and 7 bases stayed unmatched. CDR3 DNA: TGTGCCAGCAAAATAGCACTAGCGGGAGCAGATACGCAGTATTTT. Its protein is CASKIALAGADTQYF. Full variable domain (outside the CDR3, taken from reference TRBV28 and TRBJ2-3): DVKVTQSSRYLVKRTGEKVFLECVQDMDHENMFWYRQDPGLGLRLIYFSYDVKMKEKGDIPEGYSVSREKKERFSLILESASTNQTSMYLCASKIALAGADTQYFGPGTRLTVL.

The J gene is TRBJ2-3, the V gene TRBV29-1, with 8 nucleotides matching TRBD2. The CDR3 contains 13 residues. Germline V lookup: CDR1 SQVTM, CDR2 ANQGSEA. J gave up 3 bases and V 4 bases, and 3 bases lay outside the gene matches. CDR3 protein: CSVVGGVTDTQYF. The CDR3 DNA reads as TGCAGCGTTGTCGGGGGGGTTACAGATACGCAGTATTTT.

The chain combines TRBV7-9 with TRBJ2-7; 8 nucleotides line up with TRBD2. In germline, CDR1 is SEHNR, CDR2 FQNEAQ (reference sequence). Trimming took 3 bases from V and 0 from J; bases not matched to a gene: 4. CDR3 size: 15 residues. DNA of the CDR3: TGTGCCAGCAGCTTTCGCAGCGGGAGCTCCTACGAGCAGTACTTC. This sequence encodes CASSFRSGSSYEQYF.

This sequence joins TRBV11-2 and TRBJ2-1, with 11 bases identical to TRBD2. Germline trimming cut 4 bases from V and 8 bases from J; bases unmatched to any gene: 10. CDR1 and CDR2 from the germline V gene are SGHAT and FQNNGV. The CDR3 length is 16 residues. The CDR3 loop reads CASSSLTSGEIYEQFF. The CDR3 DNA follows: TGTGCCAGCAGCTCACTGACTAGCGGGGAGATCTATGAGCAGTTCTTC.

The J gene is TRBJ2-5, the V gene TRBV27; 8 bases map to TRBD2. The J segment lost 1 base and the V segment lost 4 bases, leaving 8 bases of the junction unmatched. CDR3 size: 16 residues. Germline V gene lookup returns CDR1 MNHEY and CDR2 SMNVEV (reference sequence). CDR3 sequence (DNA): TGTGCCAGCAGTTCGGGACTAGGAGGGGGCCAAGAGACCCAGTACTTC. Its protein product is CASSSGLGGGQETQYF.